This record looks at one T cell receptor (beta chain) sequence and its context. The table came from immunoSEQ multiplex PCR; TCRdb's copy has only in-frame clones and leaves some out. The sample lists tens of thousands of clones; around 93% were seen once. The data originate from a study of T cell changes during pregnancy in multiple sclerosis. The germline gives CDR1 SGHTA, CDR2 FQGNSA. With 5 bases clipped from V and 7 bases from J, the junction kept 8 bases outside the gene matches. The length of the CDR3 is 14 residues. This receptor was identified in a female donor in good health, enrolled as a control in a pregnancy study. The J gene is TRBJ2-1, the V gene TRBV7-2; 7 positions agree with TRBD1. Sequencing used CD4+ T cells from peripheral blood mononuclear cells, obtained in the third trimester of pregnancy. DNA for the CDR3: TGTGCCAGCAGCACGGGACAGAGACGAAATGAGCAGTTCTTC. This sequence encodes CASSTGQRRNEQFF.